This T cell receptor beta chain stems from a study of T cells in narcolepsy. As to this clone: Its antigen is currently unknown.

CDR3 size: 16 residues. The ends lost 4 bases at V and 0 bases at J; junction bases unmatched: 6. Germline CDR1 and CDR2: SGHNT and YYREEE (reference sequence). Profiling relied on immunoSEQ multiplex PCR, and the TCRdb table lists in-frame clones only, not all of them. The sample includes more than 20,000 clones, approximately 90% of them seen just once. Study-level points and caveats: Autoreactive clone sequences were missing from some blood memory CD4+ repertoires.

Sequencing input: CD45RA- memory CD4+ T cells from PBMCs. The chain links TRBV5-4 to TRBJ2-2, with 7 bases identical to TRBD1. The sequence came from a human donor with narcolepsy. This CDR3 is CASSLSRGSNTGELFF. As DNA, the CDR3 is TGTGCCAGCAGCCTTTCCAGGGGGTCGAACACCGGGGAGCTGTTTTTT.